This T cell receptor beta chain originates from a study of shared clonotypes between healthy human individuals. Study-level background: Researchers assigned three CD4 naive, three CD4 memory, two CD8 naive and one CD8 memory plate to each donor.

Trimming cost V 7 bases and J 0 bases, with 3 bases left between them. Germline loops: CDR1 LNHDA, CDR2 SQIVND (reference sequence). The CDR3 covers 11 residues. Assay used: immunoSEQ multiplex PCR; TCRdb lists only in-frame clones, some missing. The repertoire includes 550,000 to 650,000 clones, roughly 95% of them detected once, and roughly 0.1% sits in the top ten. General study points: The study sampled only blood, and tissue repertoires likely differ. Estimated richness values were generally larger in naive subsets than in memory subsets.

Naive CD8 populations comprised CD45RO-negative cells positively selected for CCR7, excluding terminally differentiated effector memory CD45RA+ cells. Points on this clone: Its antigen is unknown. This CDR3 is also generated by other DNA sequences in the sample.

This receptor was identified in a woman younger than 45 in good health. The sample taken for sequencing was naive CD8+ T cells sorted from blood. The V gene is TRBV19, the J gene TRBJ1-1; D unclear. The CDR3: CASILNTEAFF. The CDR3 coding sequence is TGTGCCAGTATCTTGAACACTGAAGCTTTCTTT.